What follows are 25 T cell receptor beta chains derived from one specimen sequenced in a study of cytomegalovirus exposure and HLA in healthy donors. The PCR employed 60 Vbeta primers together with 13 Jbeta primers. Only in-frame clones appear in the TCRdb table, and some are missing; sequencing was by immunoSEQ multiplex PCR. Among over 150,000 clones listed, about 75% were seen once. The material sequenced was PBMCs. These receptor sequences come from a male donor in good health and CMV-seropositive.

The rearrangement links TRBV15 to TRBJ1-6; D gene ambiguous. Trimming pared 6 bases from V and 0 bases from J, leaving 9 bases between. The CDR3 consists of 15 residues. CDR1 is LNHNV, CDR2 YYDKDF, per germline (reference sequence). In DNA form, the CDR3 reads TGTGCCACCAGGCTCCGGGTCTCCTATAATTCACCCCTCCACTTT. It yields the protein CATRLRVSYNSPLHF.

CDR3 bases: TGTGCCACCAGCAGTAACCCCGAGGCCGGGGAGCTGTTTTTT. Translated, it gives CATSSNPEAGELFF. This chain links TRBV15 with TRBJ2-2; D is unresolved. V lost 3 bases to trimming and J lost 6 bases, with 11 bases between them. The CDR3 consists of 14 residues. Germline CDR1 reads LNHNV; CDR2 reads YYDKDF (reference sequence).

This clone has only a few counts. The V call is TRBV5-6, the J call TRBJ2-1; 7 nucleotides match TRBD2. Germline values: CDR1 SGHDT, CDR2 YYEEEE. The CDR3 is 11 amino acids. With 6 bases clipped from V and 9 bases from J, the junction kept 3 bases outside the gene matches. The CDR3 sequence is CASKRGPEQFF. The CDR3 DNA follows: TGTGCCAGCAAGCGGGGCCCTGAGCAGTTCTTC.

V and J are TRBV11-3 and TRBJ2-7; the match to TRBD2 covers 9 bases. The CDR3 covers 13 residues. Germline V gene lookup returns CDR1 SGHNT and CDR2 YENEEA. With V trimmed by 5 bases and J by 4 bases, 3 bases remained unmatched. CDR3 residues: CASSGGLAYEQYF. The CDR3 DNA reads TGTGCCAGCAGCGGGGGACTAGCTTACGAGCAGTACTTC.

CDR3 sequence reads: CAVDWGGDGFGYTF. The CDR3 DNA is TGTGCAGTAGATTGGGGGGGCGATGGATTTGGCTACACCTTC. The rearrangement joins TRBV7-9 to TRBJ1-2; weak D call: TRBD1 (6 bases). The CDR3 is 14 amino acids. CDR1 is SEHNR, CDR2 FQNEAQ, per germline (reference sequence).

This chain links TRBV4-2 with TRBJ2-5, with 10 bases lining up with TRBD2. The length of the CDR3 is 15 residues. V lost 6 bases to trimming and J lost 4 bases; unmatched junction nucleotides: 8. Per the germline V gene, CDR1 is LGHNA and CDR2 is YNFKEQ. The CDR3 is CASSKSGGASETQYF. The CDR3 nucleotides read TGTGCCAGCAGTAAGAGCGGGGGGGCTTCAGAGACCCAGTACTTC.

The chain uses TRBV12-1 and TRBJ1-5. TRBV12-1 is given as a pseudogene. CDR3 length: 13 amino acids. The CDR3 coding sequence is TGTGCCACCATACTTGATAGCAATCAGCCCCAGCATTTT. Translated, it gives CATILDSNQPQHF.

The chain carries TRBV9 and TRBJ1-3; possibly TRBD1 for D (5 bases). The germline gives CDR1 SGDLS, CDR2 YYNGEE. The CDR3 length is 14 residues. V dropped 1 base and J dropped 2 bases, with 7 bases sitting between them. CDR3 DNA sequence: TGTGCCAGCAGCGTACGGGGGGCTGGAAACACCATATATTTT. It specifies CASSVRGAGNTIYF.

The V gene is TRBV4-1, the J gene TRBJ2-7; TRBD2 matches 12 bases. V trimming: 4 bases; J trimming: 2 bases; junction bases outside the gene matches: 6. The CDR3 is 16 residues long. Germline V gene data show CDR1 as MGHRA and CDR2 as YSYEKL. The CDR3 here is CASSLRLAGEPYEQYF. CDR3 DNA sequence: TGCGCCAGCAGCCTGAGACTAGCGGGGGAACCCTACGAGCAGTACTTC.

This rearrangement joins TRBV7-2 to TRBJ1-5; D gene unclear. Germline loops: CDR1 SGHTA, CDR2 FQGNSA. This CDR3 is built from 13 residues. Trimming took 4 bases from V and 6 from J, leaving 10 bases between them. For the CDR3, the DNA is TGTGCCAGCAGCTCCCAAGCGACTCAGCCCCAGCATTTT. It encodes CASSSQATQPQHF.

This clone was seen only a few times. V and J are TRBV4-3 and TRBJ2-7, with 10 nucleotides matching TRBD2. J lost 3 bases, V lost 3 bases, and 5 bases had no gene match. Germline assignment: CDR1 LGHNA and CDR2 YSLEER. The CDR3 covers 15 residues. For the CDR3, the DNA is TGCGCCAGCAGCCAGGAACTAGCGGGGAGCTACGAGCAGTACTTC. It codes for CASSQELAGSYEQYF.

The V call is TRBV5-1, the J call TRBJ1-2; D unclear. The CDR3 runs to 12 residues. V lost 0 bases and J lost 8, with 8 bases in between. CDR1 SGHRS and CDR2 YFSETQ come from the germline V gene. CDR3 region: CASSLAGGGYTF. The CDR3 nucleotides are TGCGCCAGCAGCTTGGCCGGAGGGGGCTACACCTTC.

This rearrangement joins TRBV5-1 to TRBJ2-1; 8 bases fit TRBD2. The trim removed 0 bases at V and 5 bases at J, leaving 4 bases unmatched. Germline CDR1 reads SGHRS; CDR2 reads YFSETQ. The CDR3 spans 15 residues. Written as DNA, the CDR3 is TGCGCCAGCAGCTTGGACCAGCGGGGGAACAATGAGCAGTTCTTC. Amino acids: CASSLDQRGNNEQFF.

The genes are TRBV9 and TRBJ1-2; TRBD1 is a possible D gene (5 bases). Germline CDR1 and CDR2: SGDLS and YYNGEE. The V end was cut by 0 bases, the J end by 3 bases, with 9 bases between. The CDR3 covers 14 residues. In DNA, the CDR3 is TGTGCCAGCAGCGTAGAGCAGGGCGACTATGGCTACACCTTC. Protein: CASSVEQGDYGYTF.

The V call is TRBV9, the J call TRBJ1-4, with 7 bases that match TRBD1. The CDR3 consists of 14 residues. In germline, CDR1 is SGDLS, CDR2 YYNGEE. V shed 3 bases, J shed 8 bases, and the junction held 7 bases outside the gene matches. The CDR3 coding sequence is TGTGCCAGCAGCGAAGGGGGCCGGGGGGAAAAACTGTTTTTT. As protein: CASSEGGRGEKLFF.

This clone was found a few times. This CDR3 is CASSPGTVPYEQYF. The CDR3 DNA reads TGCGCCAGCAGCCCTGGGACAGTCCCCTACGAGCAGTACTTC. This chain uses TRBV5-1 with TRBJ2-7; 7 nucleotides match TRBD1. The germline CDR1 and CDR2 sequences are SGHRS and YFSETQ. The V and J ends lost 4 bases and 2 bases, in that order; junction bases with no gene match: 6. This CDR3 region has 14 residues.

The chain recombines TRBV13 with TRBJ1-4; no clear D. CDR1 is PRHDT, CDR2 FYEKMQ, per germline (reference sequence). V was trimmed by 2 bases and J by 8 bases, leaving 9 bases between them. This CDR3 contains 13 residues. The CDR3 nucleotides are TGTGCCAGCAGCTTACAGGCGGGCGAAAAACTGTTTTTT. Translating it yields CASSLQAGEKLFF.

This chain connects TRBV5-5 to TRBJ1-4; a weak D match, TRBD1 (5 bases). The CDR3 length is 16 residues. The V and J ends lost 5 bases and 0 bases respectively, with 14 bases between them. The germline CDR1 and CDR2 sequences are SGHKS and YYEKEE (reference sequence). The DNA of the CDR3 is TGTGCCAGCAGTTTTGGGGGAGGTGCAACTAATGAAAAACTGTTTTTT. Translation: CASSFGGGATNEKLFF. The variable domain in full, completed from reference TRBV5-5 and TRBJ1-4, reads DAGVTQSPTHLIKTRGQQVTLRCSPISGHKSVSWYQQVLGQGPQFIFQYYEKEERGRGNFPDRFSARQFPNYSSELNVNALLLGDSALYLCASSFGGGATNEKLFFGSGTQLSVL.

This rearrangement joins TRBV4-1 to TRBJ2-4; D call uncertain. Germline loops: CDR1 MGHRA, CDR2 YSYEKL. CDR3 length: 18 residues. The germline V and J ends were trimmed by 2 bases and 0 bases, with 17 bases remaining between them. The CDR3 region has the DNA TGCGCCAGCAGCCAACTAAGGAACAGCCCCTCAGCCAAAAACATTCAGTACTTC. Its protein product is CASSQLRNSPSAKNIQYF.

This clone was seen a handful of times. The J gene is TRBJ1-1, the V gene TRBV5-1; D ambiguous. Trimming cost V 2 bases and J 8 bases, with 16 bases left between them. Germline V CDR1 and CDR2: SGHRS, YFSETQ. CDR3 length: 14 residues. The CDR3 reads CASSFNVDQAEAFF. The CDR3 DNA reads TGCGCCAGCAGCTTTAATGTAGATCAGGCCGAAGCTTTCTTT.

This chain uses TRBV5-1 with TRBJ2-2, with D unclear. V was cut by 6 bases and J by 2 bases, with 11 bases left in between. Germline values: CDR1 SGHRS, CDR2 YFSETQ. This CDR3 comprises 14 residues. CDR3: CASKPGFNTGELFF. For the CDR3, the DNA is TGCGCCAGCAAACCGGGTTTCAACACCGGGGAGCTGTTTTTT.

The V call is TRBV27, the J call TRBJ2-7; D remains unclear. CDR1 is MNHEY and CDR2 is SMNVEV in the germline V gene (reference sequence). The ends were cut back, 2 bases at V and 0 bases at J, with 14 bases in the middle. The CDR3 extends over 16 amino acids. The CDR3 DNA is TGTGCCAGCAGTTTACTTAGCAGACCTAGCTCCTACGAGCAGTACTTC. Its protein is CASSLLSRPSSYEQYF.

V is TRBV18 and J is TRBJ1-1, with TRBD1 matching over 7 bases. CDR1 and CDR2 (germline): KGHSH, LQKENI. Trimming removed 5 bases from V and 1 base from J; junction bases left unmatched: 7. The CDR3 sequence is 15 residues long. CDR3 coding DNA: TGTGCCAGCTCAGCAAACAGGGGCCCGAACACTGAAGCTTTCTTT. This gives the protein CASSANRGPNTEAFF. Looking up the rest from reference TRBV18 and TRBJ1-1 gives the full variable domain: NAGVMQNPRHLVRRRGQEARLRCSPMKGHSHVYWYRQLPEEGLKFMVYLQKENIIDESGMPKERFSAEFPKEGPSILRIQQVVRGDSAAYFCASSANRGPNTEAFFGQGTRLTVV.

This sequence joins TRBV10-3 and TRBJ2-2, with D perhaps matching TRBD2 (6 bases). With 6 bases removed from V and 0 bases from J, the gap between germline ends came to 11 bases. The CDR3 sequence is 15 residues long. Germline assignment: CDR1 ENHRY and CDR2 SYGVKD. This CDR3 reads CAISPGGANTGELFF. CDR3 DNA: TGTGCCATCAGCCCGGGCGGGGCGAACACCGGGGAGCTGTTTTTT.

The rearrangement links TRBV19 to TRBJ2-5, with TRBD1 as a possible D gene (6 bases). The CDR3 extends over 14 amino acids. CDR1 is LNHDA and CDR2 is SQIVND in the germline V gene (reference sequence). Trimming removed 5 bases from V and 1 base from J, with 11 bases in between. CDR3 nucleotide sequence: TGTGCCAGTAGTCCCCTGGACAGCCAAGAGACCCAGTACTTC. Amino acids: CASSPLDSQETQYF.